A selection of T cell receptor beta chains follows, all from one sample in a study of blood T cells in healthy people across ages. TCRdb re-analysed the 5' RACE reads in MiXCR, keeping a single row per CDR3 protein. This sample has about 1.6 million distinct CDR3 sequences, with about 35% found just once. Specimen: blood. The receptor source for this set is a young woman in good health. CDR3s include the opening cysteine and the closing phenylalanine or tryptophan. The D gene is left open where the match is weak. Size tells how often a clone was seen (once, few, many) or the class of an expanded clone, and some rows leave it out.

>TRBV11-2|TRBJ2-2|-|13|-
TGTGCCAGCAGCAGAGGGCTCACCGGGGGGCTGTTTTTT
CASSRGLTGGLFF
>TRBV11-2|TRBJ2-2|-|15|-
TGTGCCAGCAGCTTAATTTACTCAAACACCGGGGAGCTGTTTTTT
CASSLIYSNTGELFF
>TRBV2|TRBJ2-7|TRBD2|14|-
TGTGCCAGCAGTTTCGGGACTACCGGGAACGAGCAGTACTTC
CASSFGTTGNEQYF
>TRBV28|TRBJ2-1|-|12|few
TGTGCCAGCAGTTCCGAAGACAATGAGCAGTTCTTC
CASSSEDNEQFF
>TRBV9|TRBJ2-7|TRBD1|14|-
TGTGCCAGCAGCTCAATGGACAGGGCCAACGAGCAGTACTTC
CASSSMDRANEQYF
>TRBV6-6|TRBJ1-2|TRBD1|14|-
TGTGCCAGCACACCATACAGGGGTGGCTATGGCTACACCTTC
CASTPYRGGYGYTF
>TRBV20-1|TRBJ2-3|-|15|-
TGCAGCGCTCAGGGGGCTAGCGGTAACACAGATACGCAGTATTTT
CSAQGASGNTDTQYF
>TRBV27|TRBJ2-1|-|13|-
TGTGCCAGCAGTAAAGAACAGGGTTGGGAGCAGTTCTTC
CASSKEQGWEQFF
>TRBV20-1|TRBJ2-5|TRBD2|16|few
TGCAGTGCTTACGGACTAGCGGGAGAGGGGGGTGGAGACCAGTACTTC
CSAYGLAGEGGGDQYF
>TRBV5-1|TRBJ1-6|-|15|few
TGCGCCAGCAGCGAACCGTCAAATCGGGCCTCACCCCTCCACTTT
CASSEPSNRASPLHF
>TRBV11-2|TRBJ2-3|-|15|few
TGTGCCAGCAGCTTAATGGAGCGGGGCACAGATACGCAGTATTTT
CASSLMERGTDTQYF
>TRBV10-3|TRBJ1-4|-|12|few
TGTGCCATCTCGAGGGACGTCGAAAAACTGTTTTTT
CAISRDVEKLFF
>TRBV7-9|TRBJ2-7|TRBD2|16|few
TGTGCCAGCAGCCCGAATATAGCGGGAGTGTTCTACGAGCAGTACTTC
CASSPNIAGVFYEQYF
>TRBV18|TRBJ2-1|-|15|few
TGTGCCAGCTCACCCCAACATGGGCTTGAGAATGAGCAGTTCTTC
CASSPQHGLENEQFF
>TRBV20-1|TRBJ2-5|TRBD2|14|few
TGCAGTGTTCAATTCGGACTAGCGGAAGAGACCCAGTACTTC
CSVQFGLAEETQYF
>TRBV13|TRBJ2-6|-|13|-
TGTGCCAGCAGCCGGGCAGGGGCCAGCGTCCTGACTTTC
CASSRAGASVLTF
>TRBV4-2|TRBJ2-7|-|19|few
TGTGCCAGCAGCCGGCTGGTCGGGGACAGGGTGACTAGCGGCCACGAGCAGTACTTC
CASSRLVGDRVTSGHEQYF
>TRBV10-3|TRBJ2-7|-|12|few
TGTGCCATCGGACGGGACCCCTACGAGCAGTACTTC
CAIGRDPYEQYF
>TRBV9|TRBJ2-5|-|15|-
TGTGCCAGCAGCGTAGAGGCAGGAGACCAAGAGACCCAGTACTTC
CASSVEAGDQETQYF
>TRBV6-6|TRBJ2-1|TRBD2|17|many
TGTGCCAGCAGTTACTCGGAGCTAGCGGGAGTATACAATGAGCAGTTCTTC
CASSYSELAGVYNEQFF
>TRBV20-1|TRBJ2-1|TRBD2|18|-
TGCAGTGCTAGGTACCCGGGACTAGCGGGAGAGCACTACAATGAGCAGTTCTTC
CSARYPGLAGEHYNEQFF
>TRBV28|TRBJ1-2|TRBD1|15|-
TGTGCCAGCAGTGTCCCCGACAGGGGGAACTATGGCTACACCTTC
CASSVPDRGNYGYTF
>TRBV6-1|TRBJ2-6|-|16|-
TGTGCCAGCATTATAGTTTGGGGACCTGGGGCCAACGTCCTGACTTTC
CASIIVWGPGANVLTF
>TRBV28|TRBJ1-6|-|16|few
TGTGCCAGCAGTTTTGTCTGGGCCGAAGTGAATTCACCCCTCCACTTT
CASSFVWAEVNSPLHF
>TRBV7-3|TRBJ2-7|-|17|-
TGTGCCAGCAGCTTAAACCCCGTGGACCCGAGCTCCTACGAGCAGTACTTC
CASSLNPVDPSSYEQYF
>TRBV28|TRBJ2-3|-|14|-
TGTGCCAGCAGTTTATTACCCGAGGCGGATACGCAGTATTTT
CASSLLPEADTQYF
>TRBV20-1|TRBJ1-2|-|12|-
TGCAGTGTCCGGGAGGACTATTCTGGCTACACCTTC
CSVREDYSGYTF
>TRBV5-1|TRBJ2-7|TRBD1|14|many
TGCGCCAGCAGCAAATCGACAGGGAACTACGAGCAGTACTTC
CASSKSTGNYEQYF
>TRBV11-2|TRBJ2-7|-|12|-
TGTGCCAGCAGCTTAGATCAGGACGAGCAGTACTTC
CASSLDQDEQYF
>TRBV30|TRBJ1-1|-|15|few
TGTGCCTGGAGTGTATCGGGAGGGGGTTACACTGAAGCTTTCTTT
CAWSVSGGGYTEAFF
>TRBV4-1|TRBJ1-2|-|14|-
TGCGCCAGCAGCCATGGAGACAGCATGTATGGCTACACCTTC
CASSHGDSMYGYTF
>TRBV20-1|TRBJ1-5|-|16|-
TGCAGTGCTAGAGCCCTCGCGGGAGGGGGCAATCAGCCCCAGCATTTT
CSARALAGGGNQPQHF
>TRBV18|TRBJ2-1|TRBD2|18|many
TGTGCCAGCTCACCACCGGGACTAGCGGGGGCGACATACAATGAGCAGTTCTTC
CASSPPGLAGATYNEQFF
>TRBV7-7|TRBJ2-7|-|18|-
TGTGCCAGCAGCTTAGAGTCAGCGGAACGGGGGGCCTACTACGAGCAGTACTTC
CASSLESAERGAYYEQYF
>TRBV14|TRBJ1-2|-|14|-
TGTGCCAGCAGCCAAGATGGGATTAACTATGGTTACACCTTC
CASSQDGINYGYTF
>TRBV28|TRBJ1-2|-|15|few
TGTGCCAGCAGTTTTGGGGCAGTTTCTAACTATGGCTACACCTTC
CASSFGAVSNYGYTF
>TRBV3-1|TRBJ1-2|-|14|-
TGTGCCAGCAGCCAAGATGCGGGGACCTATGGCTACACCTTC
CASSQDAGTYGYTF
>TRBV12-3/TRBV12-4|TRBJ1-5|-|14|-
TGTGCCAGCAGTTCGGGACGGACCCTTTGGGCCCAGCATTTT
CASSSGRTLWAQHF
>TRBV13|TRBJ2-5|-|16|few
TGTGCCAGCAGCTCCACCAGCAGTTACACACAAGAGACCCAGTACTTC
CASSSTSSYTQETQYF
>TRBV9|TRBJ2-5|-|14|-
TGTGCCAGCAGCGCGACAGCCCTGCGGGAGACCCAGTACTTC
CASSATALRETQYF
>TRBV4-2|TRBJ2-2|TRBD2|19|-
TGTGCCAGCAGCCAAGGGGTTCCTTCTAGCGGGAGATACACCGGGGAGCTGTTTTTT
CASSQGVPSSGRYTGELFF
>TRBV5-4|TRBJ2-1|-|12|-
TGTGCCAGCAGCTTTAATGTCGATGAGCAGTTCTTC
CASSFNVDEQFF